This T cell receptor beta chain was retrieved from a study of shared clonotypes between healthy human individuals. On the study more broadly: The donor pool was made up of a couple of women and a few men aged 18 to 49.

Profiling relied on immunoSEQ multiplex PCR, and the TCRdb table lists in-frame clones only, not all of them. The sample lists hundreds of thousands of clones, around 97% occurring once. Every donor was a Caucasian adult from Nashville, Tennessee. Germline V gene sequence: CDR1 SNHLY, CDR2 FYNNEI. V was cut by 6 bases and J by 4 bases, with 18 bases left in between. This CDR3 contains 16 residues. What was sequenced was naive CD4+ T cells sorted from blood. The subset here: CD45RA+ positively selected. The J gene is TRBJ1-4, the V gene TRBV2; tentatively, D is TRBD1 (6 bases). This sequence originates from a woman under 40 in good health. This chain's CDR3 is CASSGGRGRSNEKLFF. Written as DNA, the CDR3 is TGTGCCAGCAGCGGAGGCAGGGGACGGAGTAATGAAAAACTGTTTTTT.